This T cell receptor beta chain originates from a study of blood T cells in healthy people across ages. General study findings and limits: Long-lived donors had more naive CD4+ cells and higher diversity than aged donors. Age brought a roughly linear fall in TCR beta diversity measured per million T cells.

Primers used in a second PCR of about 7 to 11 cycles were a sample-barcoded 5' primer and a J-beta primer mix. CDR3-containing paired-end reads numbered at least 3 million in each sample. Each CDR3 protein is one row after TCRdb ran MiXCR on the 5' RACE reads. The sample includes approximately 820,000 distinct CDR3 sequences, approximately 44% seen only once; the top ten take about 19%. About this clonotype itself: What it binds is not known.

CDR1 is LGHNT, CDR2 FRNRAP, per germline. The CDR3 has 16 amino acids. The V segment lost 1 base and the J segment 1 base; nucleotides outside the gene matches: 4. Healthy individuals of Caucasian origin from Russia, aged roughly 6 to 90, served as donors. The rearrangement links TRBV12-5 to TRBJ2-1; the match to TRBD1 covers 7 bases. The sequencing input was blood. The source is a man in his sixties in good health. CDR3 region: CASGLAQGKSYNEQFF. CDR3 bases: TGTGCTAGTGGTTTGGCACAGGGGAAATCCTACAATGAGCAGTTCTTC.